Listed below are T cell receptor beta chains from one sample, sequenced in a study of blood T cell repertoires in COVID-19. Some clones are missing from TCRdb's copy, which holds only in-frame ones; the method was immunoSEQ multiplex PCR. The sample has around 100,000 clones, less than 90% seen once. The specimen sequenced was peripheral blood. The receptors here all came from a man aged 30 to 39 in a cohort sampled during active COVID-19. CDR3s include the opening cysteine and the closing phenylalanine or tryptophan. D genes are given only for firm matches. Clone size appears in some rows only: once, few, many, or a class for an expanded clone.

cdr3_length j_call clone_size d_call v_call cdr3_nt cdr3_aa
13 TRBJ2-1 NA NA TRBV2 TGTGCCAGCAGTGGGACACAATACAATGAGCAGTTCTTC CASSGTQYNEQFF
15 TRBJ1-2 few NA TRBV6-1 TGTGCCAGCAGTGAAGCTGCTACCGGGAAAATCGTTCCCCCCTTC CASSEAATGKIVPPF
15 TRBJ2-7 NA NA TRBV7-2 TGTGCCAGCAGCTTAACGGCGGGTCCCTCCTACAAGCAGTACTTC CASSLTAGPSYKQYF
18 TRBJ1-4 NA TRBD1 TRBV27 TGTGCCAGCAGTTCCGCGTTCCTCACAGGGGGCGCAGGTGAAAAACTGTTTTTT CASSSAFLTGGAGEKLFF
18 TRBJ2-1 NA TRBD2 TRBV5-1 TGCGCCAGCAGCTCGCGAGCCCCCAGAGCGGGGGGGCACAATGAGCAGTTCTTC CASSSRAPRAGGHNEQFF
13 TRBJ2-4 once TRBD1 TRBV5-5 TGTGCCAGCAGCTGGACAGGGAAAAACATTCAGTACTTC CASSWTGKNIQYF
13 TRBJ1-2 NA NA TRBV6-5 TGTGCCAGCTGCGAGAGGATCCCATATGGCTACACCTTC CASCERIPYGYTF
15 TRBJ2-7 NA NA TRBV28 TGTGCCAGCAGTTTAATACGTCCAGGGTCAGGCGAGCAGTACTTC CASSLIRPGSGEQYF
22 TRBJ2-1 once TRBD2 TRBV19 TGTGCCAGTAGTATAGGCCGACTTGGACTAGCGGGAAGGAAAACAAATAACAATGAGCAGTTCTTC CASSIGRLGLAGRKTNNNEQFF
15 TRBJ2-1 NA NA TRBV6-6 TGTGCCAGCAGTTACTCGTCAGGGTCCTACAATGAGCAGTTCTTC CASSYSSGSYNEQFF
15 TRBJ2-7 NA TRBD2 TRBV5-4 TGTGCCAGCAGCTCGGGGGGGACGGGCTCCTACGAGCAGTACTTC CASSSGGTGSYEQYF
15 TRBJ2-1 NA TRBD2 TRBV9 TGTGCCAGCGGGCGTGGCGGGGGGCTTTACAATGAGCAGTTCTTC CASGRGGGLYNEQFF
15 TRBJ2-7 NA TRBD1 TRBV7-2 TGTGCCAGCAGCCCGCGGACAGGGGGCTCCTACGAGCAGTACTTC CASSPRTGGSYEQYF
14 TRBJ1-2 NA NA TRBV3-1/TRBV3-2 TGTGCCAGCAGCCGGGACTCCAGTGACTATGGCTACACCTTC CASSRDSSDYGYTF
13 TRBJ1-6 once NA TRBV14 TGTGCCAGCAGCCTACGCGGGGATTCACCCCTCCACTTT CASSLRGDSPLHF
13 TRBJ2-1 NA TRBD2 TRBV2 TGTGCCAGCAGCGGGGGGTGGTACAATGAGCAGTTCTTC CASSGGWYNEQFF
14 TRBJ2-3 NA NA TRBV5-4 TGTGCCAGCAGCCCAGGGATCTCCACAGATACGCAGTATTTT CASSPGISTDTQYF
15 TRBJ2-2 once TRBD1 TRBV28 TGTGCCAGCAGTTCCTACAGGGGGAACACCGGGGAGCTGTTTTTT CASSSYRGNTGELFF
15 TRBJ1-5 NA NA TRBV5-8 TGTGCCAGCAGCTTGTGGGGGACAAGCAATCAGCCCCAGCATTTT CASSLWGTSNQPQHF
15 TRBJ1-2 NA NA TRBV7-2 TGTGCCAGCAGCTTAGTAGCGGGGGCGAAGTATGGCTACACCTTC CASSLVAGAKYGYTF
14 TRBJ1-1 NA NA TRBV2 TGTGCCAGTACGAGACAGAGCATGAACACTGAAGCTTTCTTT CASTRQSMNTEAFF
14 TRBJ1-2 NA NA TRBV2 TGTGCCAGCAGTGAAGGGGGGGGAGCGGGAGGCTACACCTTC CASSEGGGAGGYTF
17 TRBJ2-5 NA TRBD2 TRBV5-4 TGTGCCAGCAGCCAAGGACTAGCGGGGGAGTACCAAGAGACCCAGTACTTC CASSQGLAGEYQETQYF
16 TRBJ2-4 NA TRBD1 TRBV7-9 TGTGCCAGCAGCCTCCGGACAGGGATAACGGGGTTCATTCAGTACTTC CASSLRTGITGFIQYF
15 TRBJ1-1 NA TRBD1 TRBV4-1 TGCGCCAGCAGCCATTCAGGACAGGGGGGCACTGAAGCTTTCTTT CASSHSGQGGTEAFF
14 TRBJ1-1 NA NA TRBV5-4 TGTGCCAGCAGCACGGGGGTAGGAGGCACTGAAGCTTTCTTT CASSTGVGGTEAFF
13 TRBJ1-4 NA NA TRBV12-3/TRBV12-4 TGTGCCAGCAGTTCTCGACAGTGGGAAAAACTGTTTTTT CASSSRQWEKLFF
15 TRBJ2-3 NA NA TRBV7-8 TGTGCCAGCAGCTTAGGTAGCGGCTACACAGATACGCAGTATTTT CASSLGSGYTDTQYF
16 TRBJ1-4 NA NA TRBV18 TGTGCCAGCTCACTCCTGGACTCCGCAACTAATGAAAAACTGTTTTTT CASSLLDSATNEKLFF
17 TRBJ2-7 NA TRBD1 TRBV24-1 TGTGCCACCGACTACAGGGGCCCCAGAACAATGGGATACGAGCAGTACTTC CATDYRGPRTMGYEQYF